A single sample gave rise to the 2 T cell receptor beta chains below, sequenced in a study of CD8+ T cells in alopecia areata. The authors extracted RNA and reverse transcribed it into cDNA as the sequencing template. Repertoires were generated with immunoSEQ multiplex PCR, while TCRdb's copy carries only in-frame clones and drops some. The data show approximately 150,000 clones, with 58% seen just once and 16% held by the top ten. Regarding treatment: oral pan-JAK inhibitor, 5-10 mg twice daily. The sequencing here drew on CD4+ T cells sorted from blood, taken at approximately week 56, from a patient treated with tofacitinib. The receptors stem from a human donor with alopecia areata.

V is TRBV29-1 and J is TRBJ2-7; 8 bases fit TRBD1. Germline V gene lookup returns CDR1 SQVTM and CDR2 ANQGSEA. The trim removed 3 bases at V and 4 bases at J, leaving 5 bases unmatched. The CDR3 is 13 residues long. The CDR3 here is CSVEGTGRYEQYF. The CDR3 DNA reads as TGCAGCGTTGAGGGGACAGGTCGATACGAGCAGTACTTC.

This clone was recorded many times. The CDR3 sequence: CASSQAGLTYNEQFF. CDR3 bases: TGTGCCAGCAGCCAAGCCGGGCTAACCTACAATGAGCAGTTCTTC. The rearrangement joins TRBV14 to TRBJ2-1, with D unresolved. Trimming pared 1 base from V and 2 bases from J, leaving 9 bases between. The CDR3 contains 15 residues. The germline gives CDR1 SGHDN, CDR2 FVKESK.